The source of this T cell receptor beta chain is a study of T cells in tuberculosis. Across the study: CD1B tetramers identified T cells specific for mycobacterial lipid GMM.

The method was immunoSEQ multiplex PCR; TCRdb's version includes in-frame clones alone and lacks a portion of them. Of more than 70,000 clones in the sample, approximately 91% are singletons; the top ten hold over 1.5%. Trimming at V came to 5 bases and at J to 4 bases, leaving 5 bases not matched to a gene. Germline CDR1 is LGHNT and CDR2 is FRNRAP. The CDR3 extends over 14 amino acids. Thawed, overnight-rested PBMC were stained with GMM-loaded CD1B tetramer, viability dye and anti-CD3, then sorted. The CD1B tetramers carried C32 glucose monomycolate purified from Rhodococcus equi. The sample taken for sequencing was CD1b-GMM tetramer-negative cells sorted from PBMCs. The chain is built from TRBV12-5 and TRBJ2-1; 7 bases agree with TRBD2. This TCR was recovered from an adult woman with latent tuberculosis. The chain's CDR3 is CASGGGDSYNEQFF. CDR3 DNA sequence: TGTGCTAGTGGTGGGGGGGACTCTTACAATGAGCAGTTCTTC.